Listed below are T cell receptor beta chains from one sample, sequenced in a study of cytomegalovirus exposure and HLA in healthy donors. Profiled with immunoSEQ multiplex PCR; TCRdb holds only in-frame clones, not every one. The sample includes 140,000 to 150,000 clones, roughly 70% of them seen just once. The source material was PBMCs. These receptors originate from a man in his 60s in good health and CMV-seronegative. Each CDR3 is given with its conserved first and last residue. D genes are given only for firm matches. Only some rows state a clone size, as once, few, many or a class for expanded clones.

v_gene: TRBV11-1; abundance: -; len: 15; d_gene: TRBD2; j_gene: TRBJ2-7; CDR3nt: TGTGCCAGCAGCTTAGTTCCTAGCGGGAGGCACGAGCAGTACTTC; CDR3aa: CASSLVPSGRHEQYF
v_gene: TRBV9; abundance: -; len: 15; d_gene: TRBD1; j_gene: TRBJ2-1; CDR3nt: TGTGCCAGCAGCGTAGAGGGGGACAGTTACAATGAGCAGTTCTTC; CDR3aa: CASSVEGDSYNEQFF
v_gene: TRBV19; abundance: -; len: 14; d_gene: -; j_gene: TRBJ2-5; CDR3nt: TGTGCTTCGGTGGGGGGACCGCCCCGCGAGACCCAGTACTTC; CDR3aa: CASVGGPPRETQYF
v_gene: TRBV29-1; abundance: -; len: 13; d_gene: -; j_gene: TRBJ2-3; CDR3nt: TGCAGCGTTGCCGGAGGATACACAGATACGCAGTATTTT; CDR3aa: CSVAGGYTDTQYF
v_gene: TRBV27; abundance: -; len: 18; d_gene: -; j_gene: TRBJ2-7; CDR3nt: TGTGCCAGCAGCCAACTCGGGGGGGCCGGGACAGCCTCCTACGAGCAGTACTTC; CDR3aa: CASSQLGGAGTASYEQYF
v_gene: TRBV4-1; abundance: -; len: 15; d_gene: TRBD2; j_gene: TRBJ2-7; CDR3nt: TGCGCCAGCAGCCAAGTCGCTAGCGGCTCCTACGAGCAGTACTTC; CDR3aa: CASSQVASGSYEQYF
v_gene: TRBV5-1; abundance: -; len: 15; d_gene: TRBD1; j_gene: TRBJ2-7; CDR3nt: TGCGCCAGCAGCTTGAACCCAGGACAGGACTACGAGCAGTACTTC; CDR3aa: CASSLNPGQDYEQYF
v_gene: TRBV29-1; abundance: few; len: 11; d_gene: TRBD1; j_gene: TRBJ1-2; CDR3nt: TGCAGCGTGGGACAGAGCGGCGGCTACACCTTC; CDR3aa: CSVGQSGGYTF
v_gene: TRBV28; abundance: -; len: 16; d_gene: TRBD2; j_gene: TRBJ2-1; CDR3nt: TGTGCCAGCAGTTCCCCTACAGCGGGAGGGTTGAATGAGCAGTTCTTC; CDR3aa: CASSSPTAGGLNEQFF
v_gene: TRBV7-9; abundance: few; len: 15; d_gene: TRBD2; j_gene: TRBJ2-1; CDR3nt: TGTGCCAGCAGCTCTCGGACTAGCGGGACCAATGAGCAGTTCTTC; CDR3aa: CASSSRTSGTNEQFF
v_gene: TRBV28; abundance: few; len: 17; d_gene: TRBD1; j_gene: TRBJ1-5; CDR3nt: TGTGCCAGCAGTTTGGCTACAGGGGGCGCAGGCAATCAGCCCCAGCATTTT; CDR3aa: CASSLATGGAGNQPQHF
v_gene: TRBV29-1; abundance: -; len: 15; d_gene: TRBD1; j_gene: TRBJ2-3; CDR3nt: TGCAGCGTTTCCGCCGGGACAGGGGGGATAGATACGCAGTATTTT; CDR3aa: CSVSAGTGGIDTQYF
v_gene: TRBV5-6; abundance: -; len: 16; d_gene: TRBD2; j_gene: TRBJ2-3; CDR3nt: TGTGCCAGCAGCTGGGGACTAGCGGGAAGCACAGATACGCAGTATTTT; CDR3aa: CASSWGLAGSTDTQYF
v_gene: TRBV6-5; abundance: -; len: 12; d_gene: -; j_gene: TRBJ2-5; CDR3nt: TGTGCCAGCAGTAGGGGGGGGGAGACCCAGTACTTC; CDR3aa: CASSRGGETQYF
v_gene: TRBV6-1; abundance: -; len: 14; d_gene: -; j_gene: TRBJ1-6; CDR3nt: TGTGCCAGCAGCCTTGTTAACACAAATTCACCCCTCCACTTT; CDR3aa: CASSLVNTNSPLHF
v_gene: TRBV19; abundance: -; len: 16; d_gene: TRBD2; j_gene: TRBJ2-1; CDR3nt: TGTGCCAGTAAGGTAACGGGAGGGCCGATTTACAATGAGCAGTTCTTC; CDR3aa: CASKVTGGPIYNEQFF
v_gene: TRBV7-9; abundance: -; len: 13; d_gene: -; j_gene: TRBJ1-2; CDR3nt: TGTGCCAGCAGCTCAAAGGAGGGATATGGCTACACCTTC; CDR3aa: CASSSKEGYGYTF
v_gene: TRBV5-4; abundance: -; len: 15; d_gene: -; j_gene: TRBJ2-5; CDR3nt: TGTGCCAGCAGACTCCGGGACAACCCGAAAGAGACCCAGTACTTC; CDR3aa: CASRLRDNPKETQYF
v_gene: TRBV27; abundance: -; len: 14; d_gene: TRBD2; j_gene: TRBJ2-1; CDR3nt: TGTGCCACTTCGACTAGCGGTACCTACAATGAGCAGTTCTTC; CDR3aa: CATSTSGTYNEQFF
v_gene: TRBV19; abundance: -; len: 14; d_gene: TRBD1; j_gene: TRBJ1-4; CDR3nt: TGTGCCAGTAGTCGGACAGGCGTGATTGAAAAACTGTTTTTT; CDR3aa: CASSRTGVIEKLFF
v_gene: TRBV5-4; abundance: -; len: 12; d_gene: -; j_gene: TRBJ2-7; CDR3nt: TGTGCCAGCAGCATTAGGGGGTGGGAGCAGTACTTC; CDR3aa: CASSIRGWEQYF
v_gene: TRBV5-1; abundance: -; len: 15; d_gene: TRBD2; j_gene: TRBJ2-7; CDR3nt: TGCGCCAGCAGCTTGGTACTAGCGGAAAACTACGAGCAGTACTTC; CDR3aa: CASSLVLAENYEQYF
v_gene: TRBV7-3; abundance: few; len: 14; d_gene: TRBD1; j_gene: TRBJ2-3; CDR3nt: TGTGCCAGCAGCCCGGGACAGGATGGAGATACGCAGTATTTT; CDR3aa: CASSPGQDGDTQYF
v_gene: TRBV7-2; abundance: -; len: 16; d_gene: TRBD2; j_gene: TRBJ2-7; CDR3nt: TGTGCCAGCAGCGTGTCAGCGGGAGTAGGAGGATACGAGCAGTACTTC; CDR3aa: CASSVSAGVGGYEQYF
v_gene: TRBV4-1; abundance: -; len: 16; d_gene: -; j_gene: TRBJ2-7; CDR3nt: TGCGCCAGCAGCCCTCAGGCCGGGACGGACTACTACGAGCAGTACTTC; CDR3aa: CASSPQAGTDYYEQYF
v_gene: TRBV11-3; abundance: -; len: 14; d_gene: -; j_gene: TRBJ2-5; CDR3nt: TGTGCCAGCAGCCCGGACCGGGGTAAGGGGACCCAGTACTTC; CDR3aa: CASSPDRGKGTQYF
v_gene: TRBV6-6; abundance: -; len: 15; d_gene: -; j_gene: TRBJ1-2; CDR3nt: TGTGCCAGCAGTTACTCTGGACTGGGAGATAATGGCTACACCTTC; CDR3aa: CASSYSGLGDNGYTF
v_gene: TRBV28; abundance: -; len: 15; d_gene: -; j_gene: TRBJ2-1; CDR3nt: TGTGCCAGCACCCTTATATCGGGGGTGGTCAATGAGCAGTTCTTC; CDR3aa: CASTLISGVVNEQFF
v_gene: TRBV27; abundance: -; len: 15; d_gene: TRBD1; j_gene: TRBJ1-2; CDR3nt: TGTGCCAGCAGTCCACCCGGACAGGGGATCCATGGCTACACCTTC; CDR3aa: CASSPPGQGIHGYTF
v_gene: TRBV27; abundance: -; len: 16; d_gene: TRBD1; j_gene: TRBJ1-1; CDR3nt: TGTGCCAGCAGTTCGCACCCGGACAGGGAAAAGACTGAAGCTTTCTTT; CDR3aa: CASSSHPDREKTEAFF
v_gene: TRBV5-1; abundance: -; len: 15; d_gene: TRBD2; j_gene: TRBJ2-7; CDR3nt: TGCGCCAGCAGCCTGACTAGCGGGTCTACCTACGAGCAGTACTTC; CDR3aa: CASSLTSGSTYEQYF
v_gene: TRBV5-6; abundance: -; len: 13; d_gene: TRBD2; j_gene: TRBJ2-7; CDR3nt: TGTGCCAGCAGTAGCGGGAGGGGGTACGAGCAGTACTTC; CDR3aa: CASSSGRGYEQYF
v_gene: TRBV30; abundance: -; len: 14; d_gene: TRBD1; j_gene: TRBJ1-1; CDR3nt: TGTGCCTGGAGTGGGGGGACAGCGAACACTGAAGCTTTCTTT; CDR3aa: CAWSGGTANTEAFF
v_gene: TRBV18; abundance: -; len: 17; d_gene: TRBD1; j_gene: TRBJ2-5; CDR3nt: TGTGCCAGCTCACCACTCGTTGGGACAGGGATACAAGAGACCCAGTACTTC; CDR3aa: CASSPLVGTGIQETQYF
v_gene: TRBV28; abundance: -; len: 16; d_gene: TRBD2; j_gene: TRBJ2-5; CDR3nt: TGTGCCAGCAGTTCCGGACTAGCGGGGGGAGTGGAGACCCAGTACTTC; CDR3aa: CASSSGLAGGVETQYF
v_gene: TRBV5-6; abundance: -; len: 14; d_gene: -; j_gene: TRBJ2-3; CDR3nt: TGTGCCAGCAGCTTGGTTCAGGGGACAGATACGCAGTATTTT; CDR3aa: CASSLVQGTDTQYF
v_gene: TRBV5-1; abundance: -; len: 15; d_gene: -; j_gene: TRBJ2-7; CDR3nt: TGCGCCAGCAGCTTGTTGGGCGCGAGCTCCTACGAGCAGTACTTC; CDR3aa: CASSLLGASSYEQYF
v_gene: TRBV4-1; abundance: few; len: 13; d_gene: -; j_gene: TRBJ2-7; CDR3nt: TGCGCCAGCAGCCGAGCTGGTACCTACGAGCAGTACTTC; CDR3aa: CASSRAGTYEQYF
v_gene: TRBV19; abundance: few; len: 13; d_gene: -; j_gene: TRBJ1-1; CDR3nt: TGTGCCAGTAGTATGGGCCTAAACACTGAAGCTTTCTTT; CDR3aa: CASSMGLNTEAFF
v_gene: TRBV14; abundance: few; len: 14; d_gene: -; j_gene: TRBJ2-3; CDR3nt: TGTGCCAGCAGCCGGACACGCGGCACAGATACGCAGTATTTT; CDR3aa: CASSRTRGTDTQYF
v_gene: TRBV6-5; abundance: -; len: 14; d_gene: TRBD1; j_gene: TRBJ2-7; CDR3nt: TGTGCCAGCAGTTCTTCAGGGGGCCTCTACGAGCAGTACTTC; CDR3aa: CASSSSGGLYEQYF
v_gene: TRBV5-1; abundance: few; len: 14; d_gene: -; j_gene: TRBJ2-3; CDR3nt: TGCGCCAGCATGAGGGGAGGTGGCACAGATACGCAGTATTTT; CDR3aa: CASMRGGGTDTQYF
v_gene: TRBV7-2; abundance: few; len: 17; d_gene: TRBD1; j_gene: TRBJ1-2; CDR3nt: TGTGCCAGCAGCTTAACCCTCGTGGGACAGGGTGGAGATGGCTACACCTTC; CDR3aa: CASSLTLVGQGGDGYTF
v_gene: TRBV5-1; abundance: once; len: 15; d_gene: TRBD1; j_gene: TRBJ2-7; CDR3nt: TGCGCCAGCAGCTTGGGTGGGACAGGGATGTACGAGCAGTACTTC; CDR3aa: CASSLGGTGMYEQYF
v_gene: TRBV7-3; abundance: once; len: 13; d_gene: -; j_gene: TRBJ2-4; CDR3nt: TGTGCCAGCAGCCAAGGACTCGGGAACATTCAGTACTTC; CDR3aa: CASSQGLGNIQYF
v_gene: TRBV19; abundance: -; len: 14; d_gene: -; j_gene: TRBJ1-1; CDR3nt: TGTGCCAGTAGTTTAGGGACGGGAAACACTGAAGCTTTCTTT; CDR3aa: CASSLGTGNTEAFF
v_gene: TRBV5-1; abundance: -; len: 14; d_gene: -; j_gene: TRBJ2-5; CDR3nt: TGCGCCAGCAGCTTGGAGCCAGGGGGGGAGACCCAGTACTTC; CDR3aa: CASSLEPGGETQYF
v_gene: TRBV11-3; abundance: -; len: 13; d_gene: -; j_gene: TRBJ2-5; CDR3nt: TGTGCCAGCAGCTTAGAACAGGGCGGGACCCAGTACTTC; CDR3aa: CASSLEQGGTQYF
v_gene: TRBV7-2; abundance: -; len: 15; d_gene: TRBD1; j_gene: TRBJ2-1; CDR3nt: TGTGCCAGCAGCCCGGACAGGGTGGGGTCCAATGAGCAGTTCTTC; CDR3aa: CASSPDRVGSNEQFF
v_gene: TRBV6-5; abundance: once; len: 14; d_gene: -; j_gene: TRBJ2-5; CDR3nt: TGTGCCAGCAGTTACTTCCAAGGGGGAGAGACCCAGTACTTC; CDR3aa: CASSYFQGGETQYF
v_gene: TRBV5-1; abundance: -; len: 15; d_gene: TRBD1; j_gene: TRBJ1-4; CDR3nt: TGCGCCACCCGAATGACAGGGGGCTATGAGGAAAAACTGTTTTTT; CDR3aa: CATRMTGGYEEKLFF
v_gene: TRBV6-6; abundance: -; len: 15; d_gene: TRBD1; j_gene: TRBJ2-6; CDR3nt: TGTGCCAGCATCCCAGACAGGGCTGGGGCCAACGTCCTGACTTTC; CDR3aa: CASIPDRAGANVLTF
v_gene: TRBV27; abundance: -; len: 17; d_gene: TRBD1; j_gene: TRBJ1-2; CDR3nt: TGTGCCAGCAGTTTACGGGGACAGGCCAGGTCTAACTATGGCTACACCTTC; CDR3aa: CASSLRGQARSNYGYTF
v_gene: TRBV19; abundance: -; len: 15; d_gene: -; j_gene: TRBJ2-5; CDR3nt: TGTGCCAGTAGTCCCCCCGTGGGGAGCCAAGAGACCCAGTACTTC; CDR3aa: CASSPPVGSQETQYF
v_gene: TRBV10-3; abundance: -; len: 17; d_gene: -; j_gene: TRBJ2-1; CDR3nt: TGTGCCATCAGTGAATCGTGGCGGGTCAGCTCCTACAATGAGCAGTTCTTC; CDR3aa: CAISESWRVSSYNEQFF
v_gene: TRBV30; abundance: -; len: 12; d_gene: TRBD1; j_gene: TRBJ1-2; CDR3nt: TGTGCCTGGAGTCTGACAGGGTCCGGCTACACCTTC; CDR3aa: CAWSLTGSGYTF
v_gene: TRBV30; abundance: -; len: 17; d_gene: -; j_gene: TRBJ1-6; CDR3nt: TGTGCCTGGAGTGTACCCCACCCGACATCCTATAATTCACCCCTCCACTTT; CDR3aa: CAWSVPHPTSYNSPLHF
v_gene: TRBV5-5; abundance: -; len: 14; d_gene: -; j_gene: TRBJ1-2; CDR3nt: TGTGCCAGCGGGGAGGGCGGGAATAACTATGGCTACACCTTC; CDR3aa: CASGEGGNNYGYTF
v_gene: TRBV28; abundance: -; len: 15; d_gene: TRBD1; j_gene: TRBJ1-4; CDR3nt: TGTGCCAGCAGTCAGAGACAGGGGGGAAATGAAAAACTGTTTTTT; CDR3aa: CASSQRQGGNEKLFF
v_gene: TRBV10-3; abundance: -; len: 16; d_gene: TRBD1; j_gene: TRBJ1-5; CDR3nt: TGTGCCATCAGTGAGTCGGGGACAGGGTACAATCAGCCCCAGCATTTT; CDR3aa: CAISESGTGYNQPQHF